A single sample gave rise to the 10 T cell receptor beta chains below, sequenced in a study of shared clonotypes between healthy human individuals. Data came from immunoSEQ multiplex PCR; TCRdb stores just in-frame clones and leaves some out. The top ten clones hold around 1% of a sample with around 2,100,000 clones, over 85% of them seen once. The naive CD8 population came from CD45RO-negative cells selected for CCR7, without terminally differentiated effector memory CD45RA+ cells. Sequencing input: naive CD8+ T cells sorted from blood. These receptors all come from a man between 18 and 35 years old in good health.

This chain connects TRBV18 to TRBJ2-4; D gene ambiguous. V lost 0 bases, J lost 7 bases, and 10 bases lay in between. The CDR3 covers 14 residues. The germline V gene has CDR1 KGHSH and CDR2 LQKENI. The chain's CDR3 is CASSPPGFENIQYF. The CDR3 DNA sequence: TGTGCCAGCTCACCACCAGGGTTTGAGAACATTCAGTACTTC.

The chain uses TRBV30 and TRBJ1-5; 8 bases fit TRBD1. The CDR3 extends over 15 amino acids. Germline trimming cut 3 bases from V and 2 bases from J; bases unmatched to any gene: 6. Germline lookup yields CDR1 GTSNPN and CDR2 SVGIG (reference sequence). CDR3 loop: CAWRAGTGRNQPQHF. Here the CDR3 DNA reads TGTGCCTGGAGGGCCGGGACAGGTCGCAATCAGCCCCAGCATTTT.

The gene calls are TRBV10-1 and TRBJ2-3, with TRBD1 identical over 8 bases. CDR1 and CDR2 (germline): WNHNN, SYGVQD (reference sequence). This CDR3 spans 15 amino acids. J lost 2 bases, V lost 5 bases, and 6 bases had no gene match. CDR3 amino acids: CASSTTGDLTDTQYF. The CDR3 DNA reads as TGCGCCAGCAGTACGACAGGGGACCTCACAGATACGCAGTATTTT.

This rearrangement joins TRBV5-6 to TRBJ2-1; no clear D. V lost 1 base and J 3 bases, leaving 5 bases between the germline ends. Germline V lookup: CDR1 SGHDT, CDR2 YYEEEE. CDR3 length equals 13 residues. CDR3 loop: CASSLRLYNEQFF. The CDR3 DNA reads TGTGCCAGCAGCTTGAGACTCTACAATGAGCAGTTCTTC.

The chain uses TRBV19 and TRBJ2-7; D might be TRBD1 (5 bases). This CDR3 has 15 amino acids. Germline values: CDR1 LNHDA, CDR2 SQIVND (reference sequence). V lost 5 bases and J 2 bases, leaving 16 bases between the germline ends. The CDR3 region is CASSLTDNAPYEQYF. As DNA, the CDR3 is TGTGCCAGTAGTCTGACGGACAACGCTCCCTACGAGCAGTACTTC.

The chain recombines TRBV7-9 with TRBJ2-7, with D hard to call. CDR3 size: 13 residues. Trimming took 0 bases from V and 6 from J, leaving 9 bases between them. CDR1 is SEHNR, CDR2 FQNEAQ, per germline (reference sequence). The CDR3 here is CASSLARPGEQYF. The CDR3 nucleotides are TGTGCCAGCAGCTTAGCGCGTCCCGGCGAGCAGTACTTC.

DNA of the CDR3: TGTGCCAGCAGCTTAGAGGGTTTGGACCTGAACACTGAAGCTTTCTTT. Translating it yields CASSLEGLDLNTEAFF. This rearrangement joins TRBV7-2 to TRBJ1-1; D unresolved. Trimming stripped 1 base from V and 0 bases from J, with 12 bases between. From germline, CDR1 is SGHTA and CDR2 FQGNSA. The CDR3 consists of 16 residues.

J is TRBJ2-1 and V is TRBV4-3, with 9 bases aligning to TRBD2. The germline gives CDR1 LGHNA, CDR2 YSLEER. With V trimmed by 8 bases and J by 7 bases, 6 bases remained unmatched. The CDR3 contains 13 residues. The CDR3 DNA reads as TGCGCCAGCGCGGAGCGGGAGGTAAATGAGCAGTTCTTC. This codes for CASAEREVNEQFF.

The V call is TRBV25-1, the J call TRBJ2-3; D is possibly TRBD2 (7 bases). The CDR3 is 17 amino acids. Trimming removed 4 bases at V and 0 bases at J, with 17 bases between. The germline V gene has CDR1 MGHDK and CDR2 SYGVNS. For the CDR3, the DNA is TGTGCCAGCAGTGGCGGGGGACAATCTACTAGCACAGATACGCAGTATTTT. Translating gives CASSGGGQSTSTDTQYF.

This rearrangement joins TRBV7-2 to TRBJ1-3, with TRBD1 as a possible D gene (5 bases). Trimming stripped 0 bases from V and 0 bases from J, with 9 bases between. In germline, CDR1 is SGHTA, CDR2 FQGNSA. The CDR3 length is 16 residues. CDR3 bases: TGTGCCAGCAGCTTAGCAGGCAGGGCCTCTGGAAACACCATATATTTT. Amino acid sequence: CASSLAGRASGNTIYF.